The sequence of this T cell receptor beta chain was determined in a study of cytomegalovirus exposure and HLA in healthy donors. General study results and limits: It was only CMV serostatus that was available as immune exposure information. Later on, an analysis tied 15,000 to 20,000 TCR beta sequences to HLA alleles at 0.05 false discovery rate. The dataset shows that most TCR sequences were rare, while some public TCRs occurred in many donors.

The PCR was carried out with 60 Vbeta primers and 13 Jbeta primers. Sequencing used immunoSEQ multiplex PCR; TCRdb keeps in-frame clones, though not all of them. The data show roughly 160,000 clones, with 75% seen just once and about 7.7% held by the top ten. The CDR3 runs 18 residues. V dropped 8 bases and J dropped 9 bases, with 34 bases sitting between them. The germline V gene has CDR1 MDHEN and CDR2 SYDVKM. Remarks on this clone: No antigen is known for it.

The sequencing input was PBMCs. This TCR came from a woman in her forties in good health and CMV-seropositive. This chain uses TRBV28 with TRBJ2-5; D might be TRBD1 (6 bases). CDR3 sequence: CASDRGFRGRVGPEAQYF. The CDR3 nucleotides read TGTGCCAGCGATAGGGGTTTCAGGGGCAGGGTTGGCCCCGAAGCCCAGTACTTC.